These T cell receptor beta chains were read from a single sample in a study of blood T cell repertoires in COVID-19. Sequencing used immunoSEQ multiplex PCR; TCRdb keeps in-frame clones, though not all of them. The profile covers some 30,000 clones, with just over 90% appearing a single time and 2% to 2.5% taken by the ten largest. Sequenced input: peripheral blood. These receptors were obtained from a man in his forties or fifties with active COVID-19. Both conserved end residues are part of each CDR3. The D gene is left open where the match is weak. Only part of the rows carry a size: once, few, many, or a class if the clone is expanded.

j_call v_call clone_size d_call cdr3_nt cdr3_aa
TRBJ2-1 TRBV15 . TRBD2 TGTGCCACCAGCAGAACTAGCGGGATAGGGTACAATGAGCAGTTCTTC CATSRTSGIGYNEQFF
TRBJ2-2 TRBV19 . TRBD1 TGTGCCAGTAGTGGACAGGTTTTTACGAACACCGGGGAGCTGTTTTTT CASSGQVFTNTGELFF
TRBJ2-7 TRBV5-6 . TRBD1 TGTGCCAGCAGTCCCCGCGGACAGGGTTTCCACGAGCAGTACTTC CASSPRGQGFHEQYF
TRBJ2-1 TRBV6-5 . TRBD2 TGTGCCAGCAGGGGGTGGGGCGGGAGCCACAATGAGCAGTTCTTC CASRGWGGSHNEQFF
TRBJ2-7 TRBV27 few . TGTGCCAGCAGTTTGGACCGGAGGGGATACGAGCAGTACTTC CASSLDRRGYEQYF
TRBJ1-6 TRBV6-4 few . TGTGCCAGCAGTGAAAGACTGGAAAATAATTCACCCCTCCACTTT CASSERLENNSPLHF
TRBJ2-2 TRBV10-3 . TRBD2 TGTGCCATCAGTGGCACTAGCGGGGGGCCGACGGAGCTGTTTTTT CAISGTSGGPTELFF
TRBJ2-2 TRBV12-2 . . TGTGCAAGTCGCCCCTCCGGGAAGATGAAAGGTGCCGGGGAGCTGTTTTTT CASRPSGKMKGAGELFF
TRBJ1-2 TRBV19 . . TGTGCCAGTAGCATAGAATGGGGCGAACTCGGCTACACCTTC CASSIEWGELGYTF
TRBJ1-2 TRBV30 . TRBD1 TGTGCCTGGGCCCGGGACAGAGCTAACTATGGCTACACCTTC CAWARDRANYGYTF
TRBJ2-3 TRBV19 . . TGTGCCAGTAGTATACTGGGTAGCGGTACTAGCACAGATACGCAGTATTTT CASSILGSGTSTDTQYF
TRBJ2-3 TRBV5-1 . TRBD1 TGCGCCAGCAGCTACGGACAGGGGGCAGATACGCAGTATTTT CASSYGQGADTQYF
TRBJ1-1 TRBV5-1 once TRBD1 TGCGCCAGCAGCGTCAACAGGGGCACTGAAGCTTTCTTT CASSVNRGTEAFF
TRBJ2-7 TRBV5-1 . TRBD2 TGCGCCAGCAGCTTGGATAGCGGGAGATTGGAGCAGTACTTC CASSLDSGRLEQYF
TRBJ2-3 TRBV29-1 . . TGCAGCGCACCGACGGAGAGCACAGATACGCAGTATTTT CSAPTESTDTQYF